The 12 T cell receptor beta chains given below trace back to one sample, sequenced in a study of identical twins. Each CDR3 protein is one row after TCRdb ran MiXCR on the 5' RACE reads. The data show about 900,000 distinct CDR3 sequences, 9% to 15% seen once. This sample also appeared in a second study, on yellow fever vaccine responses in identical twins.

Sequencing used PBMCs. All receptors come from a woman aged 18 to 35 in good health.

The chain links TRBV29-1 to TRBJ2-1; 9 bases are a match to TRBD1. Germline CDR1 and CDR2: SQVTM and ANQGSEA. Unmatched junction bases numbered 8, after V lost 1 base and J lost 4 bases. The length of the CDR3 is 16 residues. CDR3 protein: CSVEGNRDRVYNEQFF. The DNA for the CDR3 is TGCAGCGTTGAAGGGAACCGGGACAGGGTGTACAATGAGCAGTTCTTC.

This clonotype appeared a few times. The chain couples TRBV27 to TRBJ2-2, with D perhaps TRBD1 (7 bases). CDR3 size: 16 residues. Trimming stripped 5 bases from V and 4 bases from J, with 17 bases between. Germline values: CDR1 MNHEY, CDR2 SMNVEV (reference sequence). CDR3 residues: CASSRGRQGVTGELFF. The CDR3 DNA reads TGTGCCAGCAGTCGGGGGCGCCAGGGGGTCACCGGGGAGCTGTTTTTT.

This clonotype was seen only once. The V gene is TRBV13, the J gene TRBJ2-7; tentatively, D is TRBD1 or TRBD2 (5 bases each). There are 18 residues in the CDR3. Germline values: CDR1 PRHDT, CDR2 FYEKMQ (reference sequence). Trimming took off 0 bases at V and 2 bases at J, with 20 bases between the two ends. CDR3 sequence: CASSLGRGRRGLPYEQYF. The CDR3 region has the DNA TGTGCCAGCAGCTTAGGCCGGGGCAGACGAGGTCTTCCCTACGAGCAGTACTTC.

The chain uses TRBV10-3 and TRBJ2-1, with D perhaps being TRBD1 or TRBD2 (6 bases each). CDR1 and CDR2 from the germline V gene are ENHRY and SYGVKD. This CDR3 is 16 amino acids long. V lost 7 bases to trimming and J lost 0 bases, with 16 bases between them. CDR3 DNA: TGTGCCATCACTGAAGGGGGGCGGAGCTCCTACAATGAGCAGTTCTTC. This translates into CAITEGGRSSYNEQFF.

V usage is TRBV4-1 and J usage is TRBJ1-1, with TRBD1 identical over 10 bases. Germline CDR1 reads MGHRA; CDR2 reads YSYEKL. The CDR3 has 20 residues. V lost 5 bases and J lost 3; bases outside the gene matches: 21. CDR3: CASSTHPPGQGPKGDTEAFF. In DNA form, the CDR3 reads TGCGCCAGCAGCACCCACCCCCCGGGACAGGGGCCAAAAGGGGACACTGAAGCTTTCTTT.

There are a few counts of this clonotype. The chain carries TRBV10-3 and TRBJ1-4; no definite D call. Trimming pared 2 bases from V and 4 bases from J, leaving 5 bases between. The CDR3 is 13 amino acids. CDR1 is ENHRY and CDR2 is SYGVKD in the germline V gene. This CDR3 reads CAISEAVNEKLFF. The CDR3 DNA sequence: TGTGCCATCAGTGAGGCAGTTAATGAAAAACTGTTTTTT.

Only a few counts were recorded for this clonotype. The chain joins TRBV5-1 to TRBJ2-1; D call uncertain. Germline V gene sequence: CDR1 SGHRS, CDR2 YFSETQ. V lost 6 bases, J lost 5 bases, and 6 bases lay in between. This CDR3 region has 11 residues. CDR3 sequence reads: CASIHNNEQFF. Written as DNA, the CDR3 is TGCGCCAGCATACATAACAATGAGCAGTTCTTC.

The CDR3 DNA sequence: TGTGCCAGCAGTTACTCGATCCAGGGGTCGAAAGACCTCACAGATACGCAGTATTTT. Its translation is CASSYSIQGSKDLTDTQYF. The J gene is TRBJ2-3, the V gene TRBV6-5, with D possibly TRBD1 on 6 matching bases. This CDR3 region has 19 residues. V dropped 0 bases and J dropped 2 bases, with 21 bases sitting between them. The germline V gene has CDR1 MNHEY and CDR2 SVGAGI.

This chain joins TRBV5-1 and TRBJ2-1; D might be TRBD2 (6 bases). The CDR3 is made up of 16 amino acids. V shed 0 bases and J shed 1 base, with 11 bases lying between them. Germline V lookup: CDR1 SGHRS, CDR2 YFSETQ. DNA for the CDR3: TGCGCCAGCAGCTTGGACGGGGACTCTTCCTACAATGAGCAGTTCTTC. Translating it yields CASSLDGDSSYNEQFF.

There are many counts of this clonotype. The chain is built from TRBV12-3 or TRBV12-4 and TRBJ1-2; TRBD1 agrees at 8 bases. This CDR3 spans 15 amino acids. Trimming cost V 5 bases and J 3 bases; bases outside gene matches: 8. DNA for the CDR3: TGTGCCAGCAGTCCCACGCGACAGGGGCACTATGGCTACACCTTC. This translates into CASSPTRQGHYGYTF.

This clonotype was counted a few times. V is TRBV5-5 and J is TRBJ1-5; D is unresolved. Germline V gene data show CDR1 as SGHKS and CDR2 as YYEKEE (reference sequence). The CDR3 is made up of 13 amino acids. V lost 4 bases, J lost 0 bases, and 5 bases lay in between. The CDR3 is CASSGPSNQPQHF. CDR3 sequence (DNA): TGTGCCAGCAGCGGGCCTAGCAATCAGCCCCAGCATTTT. The entire variable domain, with the rest obtained from reference TRBV5-5 and TRBJ1-5, is as follows: DAGVTQSPTHLIKTRGQQVTLRCSPISGHKSVSWYQQVLGQGPQFIFQYYEKEERGRGNFPDRFSARQFPNYSSELNVNALLLGDSALYLCASSGPSNQPQHFGDGTRLSIL.

The V gene is TRBV7-6, the J gene TRBJ2-3, with 13 nucleotides matching TRBD2. From germline, CDR1 is SGHVS and CDR2 FNYEAQ. This CDR3 region has 15 residues. Trimming cost V 5 bases and J 6 bases; bases outside gene matches: 5. CDR3 nucleotides: TGTGCCAGCAGCATAGGACTAGCGGGAGCGGATACGCAGTATTTT. Its translation is CASSIGLAGADTQYF.